These 29 T cell receptor beta chains share one sample of origin, sequenced in a study of CD8+ T cells in alopecia areata. Extracted from the samples, RNA was reverse transcribed into cDNA to serve as the sequencing template. Profiling relied on immunoSEQ multiplex PCR, and the TCRdb table lists in-frame clones only, not all of them. The table shows roughly 170,000 clones, with around 58% occurring only once. Described treatment: oral pan-JAK inhibitor, 5-10 mg twice daily. The sequenced sample was CD8+ T cells sorted from blood, obtained at week 24, from a patient treated with tofacitinib. The receptors derive from a human donor with alopecia areata.

This chain links TRBV6-5 with TRBJ2-1; 13 bases map to TRBD2. CDR3 length: 15 residues. In germline, CDR1 is MNHEY, CDR2 SVGAGI. Germline trimming cut 5 bases from V and 7 bases from J; bases unmatched to any gene: 5. The CDR3 DNA follows: TGTGCCAGCAGTCGACTAGCGGGGGGAGGGAATGAGCAGTTCTTC. It is translated as CASSRLAGGGNEQFF.

The chain joins TRBV5-1 to TRBJ2-2; D remains ambiguous. Germline CDR1 reads SGHRS; CDR2 reads YFSETQ. This CDR3 has 11 amino acids. Trimming stripped 4 bases from V and 5 bases from J, with 3 bases between. CDR3 bases: TGCGCCAGCAGCGCGACCGGGGAGCTGTTTTTT. The encoded protein is CASSATGELFF. Looking up the rest from reference TRBV5-1 and TRBJ2-2 gives the full variable domain: KAGVTQTPRYLIKTRGQQVTLSCSPISGHRSVSWYQQTPGQGLQFLFEYFSETQRNKGNFPGRFSGRQFSNSRSEMNVSTLELGDSALYLCASSATGELFFGEGSRLTVL.

The count of this clone is one. One end of the junction varies from germline; a read error may be responsible. V is TRBV7-2 and J is TRBJ1-1, with a weak D call TRBD1 (5 bases). This CDR3 contains 15 residues. Per the germline V gene, CDR1 is SGHTA and CDR2 is FQGNSA. CDR3 region: CASSLDEQGGLERLF. The DNA of the CDR3 is TGTGCCAGCAGCTTAGATGAGCAGGGTGGCCTTGAGAGGCTCTTT. The full variable domain, in which reference TRBV7-2 and TRBJ1-1 provide the parts outside the CDR3, is GAGVSQSPSNKVTEKGKDVELRCDPISGHTALYWYRQSLGQGLEFLIYFQGNSAPDKSGLPSDRFSAERTGGSVSTLTIQRTQQEDSAVYLCASSLDEQGGLERLFGQGTRLTVV.

The chain is built from TRBV5-1 and TRBJ1-2; tentative D call: TRBD1 (5 bases). The length of the CDR3 is 17 residues. Looked up from germline, CDR1 is SGHRS and CDR2 is YFSETQ. V was clipped by 2 bases and J by 3 bases, with 20 bases between them. In DNA, the CDR3 is TGCGCCAGCAGCTTCCTATTACGTTCGGACACTGACTATGGCTACACCTTC. It specifies CASSFLLRSDTDYGYTF.

A single count supports this clone. The genes are TRBV6-5 and TRBJ1-1; possible D gene TRBD1, 6 bases. CDR3 size: 14 residues. Trimming removed 7 bases from V and 4 bases from J, with 16 bases in between. CDR1 is MNHEY, CDR2 SVGAGI, per germline. For the CDR3, the DNA is TGTGCCAGCACCCCTACAGGGACTGGCACTGAAGCTTTCTTT. This gives the protein CASTPTGTGTEAFF.

CDR3 coding DNA: TGTGCCAGCAGCTTCATTACGAGTAGCTGGAAAAACACAGATACGCAGTATTTT. Its translation: CASSFITSSWKNTDTQYF. The chain recombines TRBV7-8 with TRBJ2-3; D not resolved. Trimming stripped 3 bases from V and 2 bases from J, with 21 bases between. In germline, CDR1 is SGHVS, CDR2 FQNEAQ. The CDR3 loop spans 18 amino acids.

The chain uses TRBV14 and TRBJ2-5; the match to TRBD1 covers 9 bases. V trimming: 5 bases; J trimming: 4 bases; junction bases outside the gene matches: 8. The germline CDR1 and CDR2 sequences are SGHDN and FVKESK. The CDR3 has 15 amino acids. CDR3 protein: CASSYRDRVGETQYF. The CDR3 coding sequence is TGTGCCAGCAGCTATCGGGACAGGGTGGGAGAGACCCAGTACTTC. The full variable domain, with the rest looked up from reference TRBV14 and TRBJ2-5, is EAGVTQFPSHSVIEKGQTVTLRCDPISGHDNLYWYRRVMGKEIKFLLHFVKESKQDESGMPNNRFLAERTGGTYSTLKVQPAELEDSGVYFCASSYRDRVGETQYFGPGTRLLVL.

V usage is TRBV27 and J usage is TRBJ2-1; D is ambiguous. Germline V CDR1 and CDR2: MNHEY, SMNVEV (reference sequence). The V end lost 6 bases, the J end lost 3 bases, and 9 bases lay between the germline ends. This CDR3 region has 13 residues. CDR3 amino acids: CASSLGHYNEQFF. CDR3 nucleotides: TGTGCCAGCAGCCTCGGGCACTACAATGAGCAGTTCTTC.

The chain is built from TRBV21-1 and TRBJ1-2; the table names TRBD1, a call not compared with the DNA. TRBV21-1 is a documented pseudogene. The CDR3 totals 14 residues. Here the CDR3 DNA reads TGTGCCAGCAGCAAAGGACAGGGATGCGGTGGCTACACCTTC. Encoded protein: CASSKGQGCGGYTF.

In its sample, this clone was seen a few times. This chain joins TRBV5-6 and TRBJ1-2, with D unresolved. Germline assignment: CDR1 SGHDT and CDR2 YYEEEE. This CDR3 is built from 15 residues. Trimming pared 0 bases from V and 5 bases from J, leaving 14 bases between. CDR3 bases: TGTGCCAGCAGCTTGGGGGTTCCTTTTCCATATGGCTACACCTTC. Amino acid sequence: CASSLGVPFPYGYTF. The whole variable domain, remainder taken from reference TRBV5-6 and TRBJ1-2, is DAGVTQSPTHLIKTRGQQVTLRCSPKSGHDTVSWYQQALGQGPQFIFQYYEEEERQRGNFPDRFSGHQFPNYSSELNVNALLLGDSALYLCASSLGVPFPYGYTFGSGTRLTVV.

The table lists this clone with a few counts. CDR3 sequence (DNA): TGCGCCAGCCTAGGGTACAATGAGCAGTTCTTC. This translates into CASLGYNEQFF. J is TRBJ2-1 and V is TRBV10-2; no clear D gene. Germline V gives CDR1 WSHSY, CDR2 SAAADI. V shed 8 bases and J shed 4 bases, with 6 bases lying between them. The CDR3 has 11 amino acids.

This sequence joins TRBV29-1 and TRBJ2-5, with 8 bases fitting TRBD1. CDR3 size: 19 residues. CDR1 and CDR2 from the germline V gene are SQVTM and ANQGSEA. V shed 6 bases and J 1 base; nucleotides not matched to a gene: 22. CDR3: CSVGAGRPTQGAIQETQYF. DNA for the CDR3: TGCAGCGTCGGGGCAGGCCGGCCAACCCAGGGGGCAATCCAAGAGACCCAGTACTTC.

This clone was picked up a small number of times. The chain has TRBV6-5 and TRBJ1-1; D remains ambiguous. The CDR3 runs 13 residues. Germline values: CDR1 MNHEY, CDR2 SVGAGI. The ends were cut back, 2 bases at V and 1 base at J, with 5 bases in the middle. The CDR3 region has the DNA TGTGCCAGCAGTTACGGGGAGAACACTGAAGCTTTCTTT. Encoded protein: CASSYGENTEAFF.

This chain joins TRBV10-3 and TRBJ2-5, with D unresolved. In germline, CDR1 is ENHRY, CDR2 SYGVKD. The ends were cut back, 4 bases at V and 1 base at J, with 7 bases in the middle. The CDR3 extends over 13 amino acids. This CDR3 is CAISVAAQETQYF. The CDR3 DNA reads as TGTGCCATCAGTGTGGCAGCCCAAGAGACCCAGTACTTC.

The genes are TRBV13 and TRBJ2-2; D is ambiguous. This CDR3 is built from 15 residues. Per the germline V gene, CDR1 is PRHDT and CDR2 is FYEKMQ (reference sequence). V was pared by 5 bases and J by 1 base, with 11 bases between. The CDR3 bases are TGTGCCAGCAGCCTTGGACGGAGGAACACCGGGGAGCTGTTTTTT. The encoded protein is CASSLGRRNTGELFF.

This clone turned up a few times. The chain carries TRBV7-8 and TRBJ1-4, with D perhaps matching TRBD1 (6 bases). The ends were cut back, 5 bases at V and 3 bases at J, with 22 bases in the middle. Germline lookup yields CDR1 SGHVS and CDR2 FQNEAQ. This CDR3 comprises 18 residues. This CDR3 reads CASSPHPGTPRANEKLFF. The CDR3 region has the DNA TGTGCCAGCAGCCCGCACCCAGGGACACCGAGGGCTAATGAAAAACTGTTTTTT.

V and J are TRBV20-1 and TRBJ2-1, with a possible D match to TRBD2 (6 bases). Trimming took 4 bases from V and 10 from J, leaving 8 bases between them. There are 10 residues in the CDR3. The germline V gene encodes CDR1 DFQATT and CDR2 SNEGSKA (reference sequence). CDR3 region: CSAIRGEQFF. DNA of the CDR3: TGCAGTGCTATCCGGGGGGAGCAGTTCTTC.

The chain couples TRBV5-1 to TRBJ2-1; D could derive from TRBD1 or TRBD2 (5 bases each). V lost 2 bases to trimming and J lost 6 bases, with 15 bases between them. The CDR3 runs 15 residues. Germline V CDR1 and CDR2: SGHRS, YFSETQ. CDR3 protein: CASSFLPGTGNEQFF. CDR3 coding DNA: TGCGCCAGCAGCTTCTTACCGGGGACCGGCAATGAGCAGTTCTTC.

The chain links TRBV4-1 to TRBJ1-5; D remains unclear. The CDR3 loop spans 14 amino acids. V was pared by 1 base and J by 0 bases, with 4 bases between. CDR1 is MGHRA and CDR2 is YSYEKL in the germline V gene. DNA of the CDR3: TGCGCCAGCAGCCAAGGTTTTAGCAATCAGCCCCAGCATTTT. This codes for CASSQGFSNQPQHF.

The CDR3 DNA sequence: TGTGCCAGCAGTTACTCAGGGGGTACAGGAGAGACCCAGTACTTC. Its protein is CASSYSGGTGETQYF. V and J are TRBV6-5 and TRBJ2-5, with D possibly being TRBD1 (6 bases). Germline V lookup: CDR1 MNHEY, CDR2 SVGAGI. Trimming left V 0 bases short and J 4 bases short, with 12 bases between. The CDR3 length is 15 residues.

The chain joins TRBV19 to TRBJ2-3; D is undetermined. V was trimmed by 10 bases and J by 0 bases, leaving 14 bases between them. The CDR3 runs to 14 residues. The germline V gene has CDR1 LNHDA and CDR2 SQIVND (reference sequence). The CDR3 coding sequence is TGTGCCACTACAGCTTTCGATAGCACAGATACGCAGTATTTT. This translates into CATTAFDSTDTQYF. Based on the CDR3 plus reference TRBV19 and TRBJ2-3, the full variable domain is DGGITQSPKYLFRKEGQNVTLSCEQNLNHDAMYWYRQDPGQGLRLIYYSQIVNDFQKGDIAEGYSVSREKKESFPLTVTSAQKNPTAFYLCATTAFDSTDTQYFGPGTRLTVL.

V gene TRBV30 combines with J gene TRBJ1-2; no clear D gene. The CDR3 sequence is 12 residues long. CDR1 GTSNPN and CDR2 SVGIG come from the germline V gene (reference sequence). V lost 5 bases and J 4 bases, leaving 11 bases between the germline ends. CDR3 region: CAWVQIIYGYTF. The CDR3 DNA reads TGTGCCTGGGTACAGATTATCTATGGCTACACCTTC.

This sequence joins TRBV13 and TRBJ2-5; 7 bases map to TRBD2. J gave up 1 base and V 5 bases, and 7 bases lay outside the gene matches. Germline V CDR1 and CDR2: PRHDT, FYEKMQ (reference sequence). CDR3 length equals 15 residues. The CDR3 protein is CASSTRLAAQETQYF. The CDR3 DNA sequence: TGTGCCAGCAGCACCCGACTAGCTGCCCAAGAGACCCAGTACTTC.

The V call is TRBV27, the J call TRBJ2-7, with TRBD1 matching over 8 bases. The V segment lost 5 bases and the J segment 1 base; nucleotides outside the gene matches: 4. The germline V gene has CDR1 MNHEY and CDR2 SMNVEV (reference sequence). The CDR3 runs 14 residues. The CDR3 region is CASSRGDRSYEQYF. CDR3 bases: TGTGCCAGCAGTCGAGGGGACAGGTCCTACGAGCAGTACTTC.

The chain links TRBV15 to TRBJ1-2; TRBD1 might be the D (5 bases). CDR3 length: 16 residues. Germline values: CDR1 LNHNV, CDR2 YYDKDF (reference sequence). V gave up 0 bases and J gave up 1 base, with 12 bases separating them. CDR3 loop: CATSRDSQTDNYGYTF. CDR3 in DNA: TGTGCCACCAGCAGAGATTCCCAGACAGATAACTATGGCTACACCTTC. Filled out from reference TRBV15 and TRBJ1-2, the complete variable domain reads DAMVIQNPRYQVTQFGKPVTLSCSQTLNHNVMYWYQQKSSQAPKLLFHYYDKDFNNEADTPDNFQSRRPNTSFCFLDIRSPGLGDTAMYLCATSRDSQTDNYGYTFGSGTRLTVV.

The rearrangement uses TRBV30 and TRBJ1-2; 7 bases fit TRBD1. The ends lost 3 bases at V and 8 bases at J; junction bases unmatched: 9. CDR3 length: 13 residues. Germline lookup yields CDR1 GTSNPN and CDR2 SVGIG (reference sequence). Written as DNA, the CDR3 is TGTGCCTGGAGAGGGACAGTACGTTGGGGCTACACCTTC. Translated: CAWRGTVRWGYTF.

The rearrangement uses TRBV5-1 and TRBJ1-2, with TRBD1 as a possible D gene (6 bases). The CDR3 has 19 amino acids. Germline loops: CDR1 SGHRS, CDR2 YFSETQ. Trimming pared 0 bases from V and 2 bases from J, leaving 23 bases between. The DNA for the CDR3 is TGCGCCAGCAGCTTGGGACCCGGGGAGGCACCCACAGGGAACTATGGCTACACCTTC. Its protein product is CASSLGPGEAPTGNYGYTF. The full variable domain, with the rest looked up from reference TRBV5-1 and TRBJ1-2, is KAGVTQTPRYLIKTRGQQVTLSCSPISGHRSVSWYQQTPGQGLQFLFEYFSETQRNKGNFPGRFSGRQFSNSRSEMNVSTLELGDSALYLCASSLGPGEAPTGNYGYTFGSGTRLTVV.

This clone has only one observation. J is TRBJ1-1 and V is TRBV25-1, with a possible D match to TRBD1 (5 bases). CDR3 length: 13 residues. The germline V gene has CDR1 MGHDK and CDR2 SYGVNS. V lost 5 bases, J lost 2 bases, and 9 bases lay in between. Here the CDR3 reads CASSLGHNTEAFF. The CDR3 region has the DNA TGTGCCAGCAGTCTTGGACACAACACTGAAGCTTTCTTT. The variable domain in full, completed from reference TRBV25-1 and TRBJ1-1, reads EADIYQTPRYLVIGTGKKITLECSQTMGHDKMYWYQQDPGMELHLIHYSYGVNSTEKGDLSSESTVSRIRTEHFPLTLESARPSHTSQYLCASSLGHNTEAFFGQGTRLTVV.

In this sample, this clone turned up a few times. The J gene is TRBJ1-5, the V gene TRBV16, with a weak D call TRBD1 (6 bases). The CDR3 loop spans 15 amino acids. CDR1 is KGHSY and CDR2 is FQNENV in the germline V gene. V lost 3 bases, J lost 7 bases, and 16 bases lay in between. CDR3 loop: CASSHGGGARQPQHF. CDR3 DNA sequence: TGTGCCAGCAGCCATGGCGGGGGGGCGAGGCAGCCCCAGCATTTT. The whole variable domain, remainder taken from reference TRBV16 and TRBJ1-5, is GEEVAQTPKHLVRGEGQKAKLYCAPIKGHSYVFWYQQVLKNEFKFLISFQNENVFDETGMPKERFSAKCLPNSPCSLEIQATKLEDSAVYFCASSHGGGARQPQHFGDGTRLSIL.